This TCR beta chain was found in a study of T cell repertoires in cytomegalovirus infection. Across the study: HLA-B-restricted CMV epitopes that are well studied were used alongside recently identified HLA-C-restricted ones. TCR beta signatures that were public indicated CMV infection and matching HLA type. Notes on the study in general: CMV-specific TCR beta clonotypes restricted by HLA-C were the ones dominating the ex vivo response. Cumulative frequency of public TCR beta families picked out carriers of CMV plus the relevant HLA.

This clonotype was seen repeatedly, ten times or more. No antigen is known for it. V was pared by 2 bases and J by 3 bases, with 10 bases between. The CDR3 loop spans 14 amino acids. Germline-derived CDR1 and CDR2 are MNHEY and SMNVEV (reference sequence). One entry per CDR3 protein results from TCRdb running MiXCR on the reads. This sample has approximately 600,000 distinct CDR3 sequences, with approximately 40% found just once. The sequenced sample was cultured PBMCs, obtained from culture after CMV antigen stimulation. The receptor's source is a human donor in good health (CMV status not recorded). Some clones in this sample may be carry-over from other donors' samples. The chain carries TRBV27 and TRBJ1-1, with D hard to call. The CDR3 spells CASSLQVGDTEAFF. The CDR3 nucleotides read TGTGCCAGCAGTTTACAGGTGGGCGACACTGAAGCTTTCTTT.